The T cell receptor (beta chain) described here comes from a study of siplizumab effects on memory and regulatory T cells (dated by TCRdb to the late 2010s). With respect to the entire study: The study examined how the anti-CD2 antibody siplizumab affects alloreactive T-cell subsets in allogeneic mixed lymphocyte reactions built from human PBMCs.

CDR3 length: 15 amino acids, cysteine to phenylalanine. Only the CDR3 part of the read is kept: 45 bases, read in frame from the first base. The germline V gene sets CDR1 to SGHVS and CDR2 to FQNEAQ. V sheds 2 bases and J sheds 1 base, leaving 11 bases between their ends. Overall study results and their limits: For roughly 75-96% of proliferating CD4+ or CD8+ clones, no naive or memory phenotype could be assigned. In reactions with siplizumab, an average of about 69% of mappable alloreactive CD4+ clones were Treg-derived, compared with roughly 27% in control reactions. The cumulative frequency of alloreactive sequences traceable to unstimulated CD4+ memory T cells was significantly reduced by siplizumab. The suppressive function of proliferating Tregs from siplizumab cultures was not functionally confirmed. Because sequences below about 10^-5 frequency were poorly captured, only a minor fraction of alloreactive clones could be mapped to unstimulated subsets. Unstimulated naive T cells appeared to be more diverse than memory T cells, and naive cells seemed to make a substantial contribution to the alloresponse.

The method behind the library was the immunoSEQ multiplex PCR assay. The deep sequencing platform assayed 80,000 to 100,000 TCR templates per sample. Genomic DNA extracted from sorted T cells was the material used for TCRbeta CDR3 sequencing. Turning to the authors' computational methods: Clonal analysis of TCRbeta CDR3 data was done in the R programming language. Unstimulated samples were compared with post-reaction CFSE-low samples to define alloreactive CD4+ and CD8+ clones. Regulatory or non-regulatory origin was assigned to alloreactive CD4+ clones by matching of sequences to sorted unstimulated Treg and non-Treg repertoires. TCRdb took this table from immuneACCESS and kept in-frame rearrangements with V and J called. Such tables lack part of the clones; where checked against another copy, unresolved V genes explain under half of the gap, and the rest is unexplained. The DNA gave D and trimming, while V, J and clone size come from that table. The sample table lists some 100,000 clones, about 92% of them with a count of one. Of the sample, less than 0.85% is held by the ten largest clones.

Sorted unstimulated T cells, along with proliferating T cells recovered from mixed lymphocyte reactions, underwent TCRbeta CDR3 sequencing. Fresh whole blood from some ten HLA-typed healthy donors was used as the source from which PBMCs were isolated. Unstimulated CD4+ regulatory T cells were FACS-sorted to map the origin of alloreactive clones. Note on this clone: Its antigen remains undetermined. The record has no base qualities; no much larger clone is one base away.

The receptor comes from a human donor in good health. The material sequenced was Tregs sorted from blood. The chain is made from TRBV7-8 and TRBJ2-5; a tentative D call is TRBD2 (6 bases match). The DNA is TGTGCCAGCAGCTTAAGGGGCGGGACCCAAGAGACCCAGTACTTC. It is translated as CASSLRGGTQETQYF.